Shown below are 2 T cell receptor beta chains from a single sample sequenced in a study of CD8 T cells in Susac syndrome. Reverse transcription used roughly 0.45 to 1 ug RNA and random hexamers. TCRdb re-derived calls from the immunoSEQ multiplex PCR reads in MiXCR, one entry per CDR3 protein. This table has 100,000 to 150,000 distinct CDR3 sequences, approximately 95% appearing once. Sequencing input: CD8+ T cells from PBMCs. These receptors came from a human donor with multiple sclerosis.

This rearrangement joins TRBV7-2 to TRBJ1-1; 9 bases are a match to TRBD1. The CDR3 extends over 15 amino acids. V lost 5 bases, J lost 4 bases, and 8 bases stayed unmatched. Germline loops: CDR1 SGHTA, CDR2 FQGNSA. CDR3 protein: CASSARQGVSTEAFF. CDR3 bases: TGTGCCAGCAGCGCGCGACAGGGGGTAAGCACTGAAGCTTTCTTT.

This chain links TRBV12-3 or TRBV12-4 with TRBJ2-7; D unclear. The CDR3 spans 12 residues. V was pared by 5 bases and J by 5 bases, with 10 bases between. The CDR3, as DNA: TGTGCCAGCAGTCCCGGACGGAACGAGCAGTACTTC. It yields the protein CASSPGRNEQYF.